These 9 T cell receptor beta chains share one sample of origin, sequenced in a study of vaccination and CD4 T cells after COVID-19. These receptors are not linked to any known antigen. The study sequenced cultured CD4+ T cell DNA using the Oncomine TCR Beta short-read assay. TCRdb reprocessed the PCR reads via MiXCR and lists one record per CDR3 protein. The repertoire holds more than 9,000 distinct CDR3 sequences, roughly 64% seen once, with about a third in the top ten. Sample treatment: approximately 9-day PBMC culture with coronavirus spike peptide pools or control peptides (ViraFEST assay). The sequenced sample was CD4+ T cells from blood, cultured in vitro. The receptors here all came from a human donor who had recovered from COVID-19.

The chain couples TRBV6-1 to TRBJ1-2, with no clear D. The CDR3 runs to 15 residues. Germline V gives CDR1 MNHNS, CDR2 SASEGT. V dropped 6 bases and J dropped 4 bases, with 18 bases sitting between them. This CDR3 is CASSTSGRVGYGYTF. The CDR3, as DNA: TGTGCCAGCAGCACCTCAGGCCGGGTAGGCTATGGCTACACCTTC.

The gene calls are TRBV6-2 or TRBV6-3 and TRBJ2-6; 8 bases agree with TRBD1. Germline V gene data show CDR1 as MNHEY and CDR2 as SVGEGT. This CDR3 comprises 17 residues. Trimming took 5 bases from V and 2 from J; bases not matched to a gene: 8. The CDR3 nucleotides read TGTGCCAGCAGTGGCCGGACAGGGTTAACTGGGGCCAACGTCCTGACTTTC. Translated: CASSGRTGLTGANVLTF.

The chain couples TRBV19 to TRBJ1-2; possible D gene TRBD1, 6 bases. This CDR3 region has 17 residues. With 6 bases removed from V and 5 bases from J, the gap between germline ends came to 25 bases. Germline-derived CDR1 and CDR2 are LNHDA and SQIVND (reference sequence). CDR3 DNA sequence: TGTGCCAGTAGATATGAGGGCCACCTATCAGGGACATATGGCTACACCTTC. It translates to CASRYEGHLSGTYGYTF.

The genes are TRBV10-1 and TRBJ1-1; the D is unclear. Trimming pared 0 bases from V and 4 bases from J, leaving 9 bases between. This CDR3 comprises 14 residues. The germline V gene encodes CDR1 WNHNN and CDR2 SYGVQD (reference sequence). The CDR3 protein is CASSESTVLTEAFF. CDR3 nucleotide sequence: TGCGCCAGCAGTGAGTCGACCGTCCTCACTGAAGCTTTCTTT.

The rearrangement links TRBV6-2 or TRBV6-3 to TRBJ2-3; 7 bases map to TRBD2. The germline V gene encodes CDR1 MNHEY and CDR2 SVGEGT. Trimming removed 2 bases from V and 0 bases from J; junction bases left unmatched: 8. This CDR3 has 17 residues. The CDR3 DNA sequence: TGTGCCAGCAGTTACACACAGAGCGGGACTAGCACAGATACGCAGTATTTT. It yields the protein CASSYTQSGTSTDTQYF.

The chain couples TRBV20-1 to TRBJ2-5; 9 nucleotides agree with TRBD2. CDR3 length equals 14 residues. Losses at the gene ends were 4 bases for V and 0 bases for J; bases not matched to a gene: 3. The germline V gene encodes CDR1 DFQATT and CDR2 SNEGSKA (reference sequence). CDR3 coding DNA: TGCAGTGCTACGCTAGCGGGGTACCAAGAGACCCAGTACTTC. Translating it yields CSATLAGYQETQYF.

The rearrangement joins TRBV28 to TRBJ2-2; D may be TRBD1 (6 bases). CDR1 is MDHEN and CDR2 is SYDVKM in the germline V gene. V lost 6 bases, J lost 5 bases, and 10 bases lay in between. This CDR3 has 13 residues. CDR3 residues: CASSPRGTGELFF. The CDR3 DNA sequence: TGTGCCAGCAGCCCGAGGGGGACCGGGGAGCTGTTTTTT.

This chain joins TRBV6-5 and TRBJ1-1; no firm D call. The CDR3 has 16 amino acids. The germline V and J ends were trimmed by 0 bases and 5 bases, with 16 bases remaining between them. The V gene's germline CDR1 is MNHEY and CDR2 SVGAGI. The CDR3 loop reads CASSYSEAALGTEAFF. The CDR3 coding sequence is TGTGCCAGCAGTTACTCCGAGGCGGCCCTTGGGACTGAAGCTTTCTTT.

This clonotype was seen a few times. The CDR3 sequence is CASSYDRGEGYTF. As DNA, the CDR3 is TGTGCCAGCAGTTACGACAGGGGAGAGGGCTACACCTTC. V is TRBV6-5 and J is TRBJ1-2, with 8 bases fitting TRBD1. Trimming removed 2 bases from V and 8 bases from J; junction bases left unmatched: 4. CDR3 size: 13 residues. Germline CDR1 MNHEY, CDR2 SVGAGI.